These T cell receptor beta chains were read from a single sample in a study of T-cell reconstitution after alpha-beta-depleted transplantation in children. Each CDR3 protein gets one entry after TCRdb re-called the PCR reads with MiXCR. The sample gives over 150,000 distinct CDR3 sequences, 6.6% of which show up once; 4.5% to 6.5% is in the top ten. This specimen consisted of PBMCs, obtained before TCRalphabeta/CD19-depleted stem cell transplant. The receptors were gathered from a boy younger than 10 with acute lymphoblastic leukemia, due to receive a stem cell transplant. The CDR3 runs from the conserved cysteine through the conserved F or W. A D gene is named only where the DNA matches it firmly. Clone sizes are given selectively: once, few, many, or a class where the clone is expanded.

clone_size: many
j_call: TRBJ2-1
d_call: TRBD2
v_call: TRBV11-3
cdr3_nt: TGTGCCAGCAGCTTAGGTTTGATAGCGGGAGGCAATGAGCAGTTCTTC
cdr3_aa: CASSLGLIAGGNEQFF

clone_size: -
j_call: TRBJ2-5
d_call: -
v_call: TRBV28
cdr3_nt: TGTGCCAGCAGTTTTCCGTTCGGGGGGCCGGAGGAGACCCAGTACTTC
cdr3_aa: CASSFPFGGPEETQYF

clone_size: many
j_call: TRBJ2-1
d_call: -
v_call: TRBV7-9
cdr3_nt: TGTGCCAGCAGCAGTCTAGAGGTCGTGACTCCCTACAATGAGCAGTTCTTC
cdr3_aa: CASSSLEVVTPYNEQFF

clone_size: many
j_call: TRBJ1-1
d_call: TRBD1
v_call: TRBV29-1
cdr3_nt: TGCAGCGTTGATGCATCAGGGGGAACTGAAGCTTTCTTT
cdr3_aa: CSVDASGGTEAFF

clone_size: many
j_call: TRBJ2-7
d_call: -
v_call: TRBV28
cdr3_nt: TGTGCCAGCGGCTGGGAGCAGTACTTC
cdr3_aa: CASGWEQYF

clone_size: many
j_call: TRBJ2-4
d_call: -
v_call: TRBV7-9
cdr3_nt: TGTGCCAGCAGCTCCGGACAGACGTGGAACATTCAGTACTTC
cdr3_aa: CASSSGQTWNIQYF

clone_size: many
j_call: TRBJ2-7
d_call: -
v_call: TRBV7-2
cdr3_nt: TGTGCCAGCAGCTCTACAAGGGGCTCCTACGAGCAGTACTTC
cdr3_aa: CASSSTRGSYEQYF

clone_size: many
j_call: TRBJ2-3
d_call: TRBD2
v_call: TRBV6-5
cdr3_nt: TGTGCCAGCAGAGCCGGGACTAGCGGATCAGATACGCAGTATTTT
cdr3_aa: CASRAGTSGSDTQYF

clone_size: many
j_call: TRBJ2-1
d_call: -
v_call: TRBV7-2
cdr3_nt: TGTGCCAGCAGCTCCGCTGGGGGGAGCTCCTACAATGAGCAGTTCTTC
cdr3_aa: CASSSAGGSSYNEQFF

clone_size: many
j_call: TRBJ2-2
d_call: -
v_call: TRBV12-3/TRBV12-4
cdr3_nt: TGTGCCAGCAGGTTAATACTAGCCGGGGAGCTGTTTTTT
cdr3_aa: CASRLILAGELFF

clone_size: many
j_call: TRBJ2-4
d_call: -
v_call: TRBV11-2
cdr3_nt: TGTGCCAGCAGCCCTAACCTGATGACGGACGGCCGGAAAAACATTCAGTACTTC
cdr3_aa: CASSPNLMTDGRKNIQYF

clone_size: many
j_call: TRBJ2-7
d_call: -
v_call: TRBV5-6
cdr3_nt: TGTGCCAGCAGCTTGGAGTGGAGAGATTCCTACGAGCAGTACTTC
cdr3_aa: CASSLEWRDSYEQYF

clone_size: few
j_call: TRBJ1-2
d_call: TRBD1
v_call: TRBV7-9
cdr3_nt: TGTGCCAGCAGCTCCCGACAGGGTATAATTGATGGCTACACCTTC
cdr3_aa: CASSSRQGIIDGYTF

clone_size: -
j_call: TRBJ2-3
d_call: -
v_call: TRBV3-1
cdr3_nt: TGTGCCAGCAGCCAAGTTCGGGGGACCGATACGCAGTATTTT
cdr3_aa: CASSQVRGTDTQYF

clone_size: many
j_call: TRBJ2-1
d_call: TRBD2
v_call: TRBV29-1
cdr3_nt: TGCAGCGTTGAAGGGCTAGCGGGAGACAATGAGCAGTTCTTC
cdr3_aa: CSVEGLAGDNEQFF

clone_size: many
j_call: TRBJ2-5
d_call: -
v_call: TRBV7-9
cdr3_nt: TGTGCCAGCAGCGGTCCCGGGACAAAAGAGACCCAGTACTTC
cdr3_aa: CASSGPGTKETQYF

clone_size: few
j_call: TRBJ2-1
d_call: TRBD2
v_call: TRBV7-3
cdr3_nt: TGTGCCAGCAGCTTAAGGGGGACTAGCGGGGCGGGTGAGCAGTTCTTC
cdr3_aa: CASSLRGTSGAGEQFF

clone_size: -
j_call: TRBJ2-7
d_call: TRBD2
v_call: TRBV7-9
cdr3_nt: TGTGCCAGCAGCTTGGGACTAGCGGGAGGGCTTGGCGAGCAGTACTTC
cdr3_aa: CASSLGLAGGLGEQYF

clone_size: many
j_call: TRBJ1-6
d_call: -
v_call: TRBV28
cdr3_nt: TGTGCCAGCAGTTTACCCTCAGGGAATAATTCACCCCTCCACTTT
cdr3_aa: CASSLPSGNNSPLHF

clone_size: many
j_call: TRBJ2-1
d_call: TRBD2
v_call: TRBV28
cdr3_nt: TGTGCCAGCAGTTTATTGAGCGGGGGGGCCAATGAGCAGTTCTTC
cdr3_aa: CASSLLSGGANEQFF

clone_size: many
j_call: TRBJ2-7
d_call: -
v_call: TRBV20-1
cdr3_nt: TGCAGTGCTAGTGAGGGCCTCGAGCAGTACTTC
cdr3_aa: CSASEGLEQYF

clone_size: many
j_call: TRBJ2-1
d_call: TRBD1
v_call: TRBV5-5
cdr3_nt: TGTGCCAGCAGCTTAAACAGGGGGCAATACAATGAGCAGTTCTTC
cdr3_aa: CASSLNRGQYNEQFF

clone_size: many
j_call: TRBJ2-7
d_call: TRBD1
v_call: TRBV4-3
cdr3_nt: TGCGCCAGCAGCCTAGGGCCAGACAGGGAAATCTACGAGCAGTACTTC
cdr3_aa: CASSLGPDREIYEQYF